The text below deals with one T cell receptor beta chain. The antigen remains unidentified. Germline values: CDR1 MDHEN, CDR2 SYDVKM. With 3 bases removed from V and 3 bases from J, the gap between germline ends came to 9 bases. The CDR3 consists of 13 residues. This sample stems from a study of graft-versus-host responses after intestinal transplantation. Using immunoSEQ multiplex PCR, the repertoire was profiled, and TCRdb retains in-frame clones only, with some absent. The sample lists 80,000 to 100,000 clones; under 85% were seen once. General study results and limits: The highest levels of circulating GvH clones went along with early declines in HvG clones after transplant.

J is TRBJ2-7 and V is TRBV28; no firm D call. The source is a human donor who received an intestinal transplant. The sample was unstimulated CD8+ T cells sorted from spleen or lymph node cells, taken before intestinal transplant. CDR3 nucleotides: TGTGCCAGCAGTTTCCGGCAGAACTACGAGCAGTACTTC. It specifies CASSFRQNYEQYF.